This T cell receptor beta chain originates from a study of shared clonotypes between healthy human individuals. General observations from the study: Clonotypes shared by all four donors outscored non-shared clonotypes in generation probability. A generally larger estimated richness was seen in naive subsets than in memory subsets.

Per germline, CDR1 SGHRS and CDR2 YFSETQ. The CDR3 is 15 residues long. The germline V and J ends were trimmed by 0 bases and 3 bases, with 11 bases remaining between them. Each replicate PCR on the sorted subsets used 150 to 200 ng DNA (around 30,000 T cell genomes). Some clones are missing from TCRdb's copy, which holds only in-frame ones; the method was immunoSEQ multiplex PCR. The data hold about 2.4 million clones, with approximately 93% observed a single time. A remark on this clone: Its cognate antigen is unknown.

This TCR was sampled from a man between 18 and 35 years old in good health. Some clones in this sample may be carry-over from other donors' samples. The sequenced sample was naive CD4+ T cells from PBMCs. Noted subset: CD45RA+ positively selected. V and J are TRBV5-1 and TRBJ2-3; D is uncertain. The CDR3 DNA reads TGCGCCAGCAGCTTGGACGGACCGGCGACAGATACGCAGTATTTT. Protein sequence: CASSLDGPATDTQYF.